A single sample is the source of the 17 T cell receptor beta chains below, sequenced in a study of blood T cells in healthy people across ages. Sample-barcoded 5' priming and a J-beta primer mix drove a second PCR of 7 to 11 cycles. TCRdb recomputed calls from the 5' RACE reads with MiXCR, one row per CDR3 protein. The data contain approximately 880,000 distinct CDR3 sequences, around 48% of them seen just once; the ten biggest clones take up under 15%. Material: blood. The receptor set was obtained from a man aged 30 to 45 in good health.

In this sample, this clonotype turned up a few times. The genes are TRBV28 and TRBJ2-7, with TRBD2 identical over 7 bases. V trimming: 7 bases; J trimming: 4 bases; junction bases outside the gene matches: 13. Germline assignment: CDR1 MDHEN and CDR2 SYDVKM. This CDR3 has 15 amino acids. The CDR3: CASTPRRGNTYEQYF. CDR3 nucleotide sequence: TGTGCCAGCACTCCTAGGCGGGGGAATACTTACGAGCAGTACTTC.

This clonotype has only a few counts. The CDR3 protein is CSAGPYRLQETQYF. CDR3 coding DNA: TGCAGCGCAGGCCCTTATAGGCTCCAAGAGACCCAGTACTTC. This chain links TRBV29-1 with TRBJ2-5; the D is unclear. V lost 7 bases and J lost 1, with 16 bases in between. Germline CDR1 SQVTM, CDR2 ANQGSEA. The CDR3 is 14 amino acids.

The CDR3 sequence is CASSQGVRTNTEAFF. The CDR3 bases are TGCGCCAGCAGCCAGGGAGTAAGGACGAACACTGAAGCTTTCTTT. The J gene is TRBJ1-1, the V gene TRBV4-1; the D is unclear. The CDR3 is 15 amino acids. CDR1 MGHRA and CDR2 YSYEKL come from the germline V gene. V lost 3 bases and J lost 1, with 12 bases in between.

To note about this clonotype: At one end the junction does not follow the germline gene, possibly because of a read error. The gene calls are TRBV12-3 or TRBV12-4 and TRBJ2-3; no reliable D call. The CDR3 is made up of 13 amino acids. The CDR3 DNA is TGTGCCAGCAACCTACTTGGAACAGATGCGCAGTATTTT. As protein: CASNLLGTDAQYF.

The gene calls are TRBV20-1 and TRBJ2-1; 10 nucleotides align to TRBD2. Germline V gene sequence: CDR1 DFQATT, CDR2 SNEGSKA (reference sequence). The CDR3 is 15 amino acids. With V trimmed by 6 bases and J by 5 bases, 10 bases remained unmatched. CDR3 residues: CSAPRAGGINNEQFF. The CDR3 DNA sequence: TGCAGTGCCCCGAGAGCGGGGGGGATCAACAATGAGCAGTTCTTC.

The V and J genes are TRBV20-1 and TRBJ1-2; 9 positions agree with TRBD1. Germline V lookup: CDR1 DFQATT, CDR2 SNEGSKA (reference sequence). The CDR3 loop spans 14 amino acids. V was clipped by 4 bases and J by 4 bases; unmatched bases: 7. The CDR3 coding sequence is TGCAGTGCTAAAGGACAGGGGAGGAGCTATGGCTACACCTTC. It codes for CSAKGQGRSYGYTF.

The V gene is TRBV27, the J gene TRBJ2-7, with 10 bases fitting TRBD1. The germline V gene encodes CDR1 MNHEY and CDR2 SMNVEV (reference sequence). J lost 5 bases, V lost 6 bases, and 13 bases had no gene match. The CDR3 loop spans 16 amino acids. Here the CDR3 reads CASSLLGQGFINEQYF. In DNA form, the CDR3 reads TGTGCCAGCAGCCTGTTGGGACAGGGGTTCATCAACGAGCAGTACTTC.

V and J are TRBV6-2 or TRBV6-3 and TRBJ2-7, with D maybe TRBD1 (5 bases). Trimming removed 3 bases at V and 3 bases at J, with 18 bases between. Germline V gene lookup returns CDR1 MNHEY and CDR2 SVGEGT. The CDR3 totals 16 residues. This CDR3 is CASSYWHRGAYYEQYF. CDR3 coding DNA: TGTGCCAGCAGTTATTGGCACCGTGGGGCTTACTACGAGCAGTACTTC.

In the case of this clonotype: At one of its ends the junction is not consistent with the germline gene, which may arise from a read error. V and J are TRBV6-2 or TRBV6-3 and TRBJ2-7; 10 nucleotides align to TRBD1. The germline V gene encodes CDR1 MNHEY and CDR2 SVGEGT. The CDR3 consists of 14 residues. Here the CDR3 reads CASTGTGANYEQYF. In DNA, the CDR3 is TGTGCGAGCACTGGGACAGGGGCAAACTACGAGCAGTACTTC.

This clonotype was seen many times. The genes are TRBV29-1 and TRBJ2-7; D might be TRBD2 (6 bases). Per the germline V gene, CDR1 is SQVTM and CDR2 is ANQGSEA. Trimming shortened V by 4 bases and J by 1 base, and 11 bases separated the two germline ends. The length of the CDR3 is 13 residues. In nucleotides, the CDR3 is TGCAGCGTTGGGACTACTGGATCCTACGAGCAGTACTTC. Its translation is CSVGTTGSYEQYF.

In its sample, this clonotype was seen a few times. V usage is TRBV12-3 or TRBV12-4 and J usage is TRBJ1-1, with D unresolved. This CDR3 has 11 residues. V lost 10 bases and J 6 bases, leaving 12 bases between the germline ends. In DNA, the CDR3 is TGTGCCACCTCTCGAGGGCCTGAAGCTTTCTTT. Encoded protein: CATSRGPEAFF.

The chain couples TRBV7-2 to TRBJ2-7, with TRBD2 identical over 14 bases. Trimming cost V 5 bases and J 2 bases; bases outside gene matches: 8. The CDR3 consists of 17 residues. The germline V gene has CDR1 SGHTA and CDR2 FQGNSA. The CDR3 loop is CASSPPGLAGGPYEQYF. CDR3 DNA: TGTGCCAGCAGCCCCCCCGGACTAGCGGGAGGTCCCTACGAGCAGTACTTC.

The chain recombines TRBV10-3 with TRBJ2-3; the D is unclear. Germline V gene sequence: CDR1 ENHRY, CDR2 SYGVKD. With 2 bases removed from V and 4 bases from J, the gap between germline ends came to 1 base. CDR3 size: 11 residues. The CDR3 DNA sequence: TGTGCCATCAGTGAGGCAGATACGCAGTATTTT. It is translated as CAISEADTQYF.

The chain employs TRBV5-1 and TRBJ2-4; D may be TRBD1 (6 bases). Germline CDR1 and CDR2: SGHRS and YFSETQ. V lost 3 bases, J lost 0 bases, and 13 bases lay in between. The CDR3 loop spans 16 amino acids. The CDR3 DNA is TGCGCCAGCAGCTCCGGGACATTACTAGCCAAAAACATTCAGTACTTC. This encodes CASSSGTLLAKNIQYF. Filled out from reference TRBV5-1 and TRBJ2-4, the complete variable domain reads KAGVTQTPRYLIKTRGQQVTLSCSPISGHRSVSWYQQTPGQGLQFLFEYFSETQRNKGNFPGRFSGRQFSNSRSEMNVSTLELGDSALYLCASSSGTLLAKNIQYFGAGTRLSVL.

This clonotype was counted a few times. Possible read error: a much larger clone is one base away. The chain joins TRBV29-1 to TRBJ2-7; 9 bases are a match to TRBD1. Trimming cost V 2 bases and J 9 bases; bases outside gene matches: 5. The germline CDR1 and CDR2 sequences are SQVTM and ANQGSEA. The length of the CDR3 is 12 residues. Here the CDR3 reads CSVERDRDGQYF. The CDR3 region has the DNA TGCAGCGTTGAAAGGGACAGGGATGGGCAGTACTTC.

The CDR3 loop is CASSLARGAVTEAFF. CDR3 coding DNA: TGCGCCAGCAGCTTGGCCAGGGGGGCAGTCACTGAAGCTTTCTTT. This sequence joins TRBV5-1 and TRBJ1-1; TRBD1 matches 7 bases. Germline loops: CDR1 SGHRS, CDR2 YFSETQ. CDR3 length equals 15 residues. The ends lost 0 bases at V and 4 bases at J; junction bases unmatched: 6.

This clonotype was seen more than once but under ten times. V and J are TRBV7-2 and TRBJ2-7; TRBD2 agrees at 10 bases. The V and J ends lost 5 bases and 3 bases, in that order; junction bases with no gene match: 7. CDR1 SGHTA and CDR2 FQGNSA come from the germline V gene. The CDR3 has 15 amino acids. The CDR3 DNA follows: TGTGCCAGCAGCCGCACTAGCGGGGTTGACTACGAGCAGTACTTC. It encodes CASSRTSGVDYEQYF.